This T cell receptor (beta chain) was recorded in a study of blood T cell repertoires in COVID-19. Study information: Whether acute or convalescent, the COVID-19 samples came from the United States, Italy and Spain. Sources were T cells, B-cell-depleted T cells, or PBMCs; the material itself was cDNA or gDNA.

Methods used by the authors: The assay estimated nucleated cells by amplifying reference gene primers. The data were produced by immunoSEQ multiplex PCR, yet TCRdb's version contains in-frame clones alone and is incomplete. That table gives V, J and clone size, and the DNA gave D and trimming. The sample records roughly 100,000 clones, approximately 85% being singletons. The CDR3 contains 15 residues. V shed 1 base, J shed 0 bases, and the junction held 4 bases outside the gene matches. CDR1 and CDR2 from the germline V gene are SQVTM and ANQGSEA. Input material: peripheral blood. This TCR came from a man aged 35-49 years with active or convalescent COVID-19. The V call is TRBV29-1, the J call TRBJ1-1, with 8 bases that match TRBD1. CDR3 nucleotide sequence: TGCAGCGTTGAAGGGGGACAGGTTTTGAACACTGAAGCTTTCTTT. This sequence encodes CSVEGGQVLNTEAFF.